The entry below describes one T cell receptor (beta chain). This sample was taken from a study of blood T cell repertoires in COVID-19. Generated by immunoSEQ multiplex PCR, the TCRdb table keeps only in-frame clones and is missing some. This sample has around 180,000 clones, with roughly 85% found just once. Germline V gives CDR1 LNHDA, CDR2 SQIVND (reference sequence). After removal of 7 bases from V and 9 bases from J, the junction contained 11 bases not matched to a gene. The CDR3 extends over 16 amino acids. The V gene is TRBV19, the J gene TRBJ1-6; 11 nucleotides align to TRBD1. Sequencing was done on a sample of peripheral blood. The source is a woman aged 25 to 39 with acute or convalescent COVID-19. The CDR3 sequence is CASTHHRTGGSSPLHF. In DNA, the CDR3 is TGTGCCAGTACCCATCACCGGACAGGGGGCAGTTCACCCCTCCACTTT.